Listed here are 3 T cell receptor beta chains from one sample, sequenced in a study of OX40 agonist ivuxolimab in advanced cancers. Sequencing used immunoSEQ multiplex PCR; TCRdb keeps in-frame clones, though not all of them. This sample carries 75,000 to 100,000 clones, 86% of them seen once, and the ten largest clones take around 1.8%. The sample was CD4+ or CD8+ T cells sorted from blood, taken in a trial of the OX40 agonist ivuxolimab. Every receptor here comes from an adult with an advanced solid tumor such as melanoma, head and neck, liver or kidney cancer.

V usage is TRBV29-1 and J usage is TRBJ2-5; no reliable D call. V shed 2 bases and J shed 1 base, with 5 bases lying between them. Germline V gene data show CDR1 as SQVTM and CDR2 as ANQGSEA. The CDR3 length is 12 residues. CDR3 in amino acids: CSVELFQETQYF. The CDR3 coding sequence is TGCAGCGTTGAACTGTTCCAAGAGACCCAGTACTTC.

The chain is built from TRBV4-2 and TRBJ2-5; 7 bases match TRBD1. TRBJ2-7 explains the end of the DNA better; the J call may be wrong. The germline gives CDR1 LGHNA, CDR2 YNFKEQ. The CDR3 runs to 19 residues. In DNA, the CDR3 is TGTGCCAGCAGCCAAGATTGGGGCCTGGGGGACAGAGATTCCTACGAGCAGTACTTC. It codes for CASSQDWGLGDRDSYEQYF.

The chain is built from TRBV19 and TRBJ2-2, with 8 nucleotides matching TRBD2. V lost 3 bases, J lost 1 base, and 4 bases stayed unmatched. The germline V gene has CDR1 LNHDA and CDR2 SQIVND (reference sequence). This CDR3 is built from 16 residues. The CDR3 sequence: CASSMPLAGNTGELFF. CDR3 in DNA: TGTGCCAGTAGTATGCCCCTAGCGGGGAACACCGGGGAGCTGTTTTTT.